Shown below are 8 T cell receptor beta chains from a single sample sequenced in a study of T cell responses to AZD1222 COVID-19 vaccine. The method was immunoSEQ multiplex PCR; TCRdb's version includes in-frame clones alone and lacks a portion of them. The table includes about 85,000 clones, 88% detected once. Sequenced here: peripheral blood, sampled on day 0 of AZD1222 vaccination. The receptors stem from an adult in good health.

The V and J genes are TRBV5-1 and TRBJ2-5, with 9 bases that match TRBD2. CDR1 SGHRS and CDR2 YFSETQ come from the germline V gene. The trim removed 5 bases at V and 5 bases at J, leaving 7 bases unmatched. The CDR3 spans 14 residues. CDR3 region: CASSPSGTRETQYF. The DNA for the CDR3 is TGCGCCAGCAGTCCTAGCGGGACTCGGGAGACCCAGTACTTC.

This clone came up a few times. The DNA for the CDR3 is TGTGCCAGCAGCCCAGGGGCGGCGTCAGAGACCCAGTACTTC. Amino acids: CASSPGAASETQYF. The chain uses TRBV7-8 and TRBJ2-5; D is perhaps TRBD1 (6 bases). V lost 5 bases, J lost 4 bases, and 14 bases lay in between. The length of the CDR3 is 14 residues. Germline CDR1 is SGHVS and CDR2 is FQNEAQ.

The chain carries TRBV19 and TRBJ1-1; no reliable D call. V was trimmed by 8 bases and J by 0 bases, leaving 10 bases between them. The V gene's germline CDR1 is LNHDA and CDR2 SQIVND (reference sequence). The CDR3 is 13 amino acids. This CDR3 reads CASSQIMNTEAFF. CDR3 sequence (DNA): TGTGCCAGTTCACAGATAATGAACACTGAAGCTTTCTTT.

CDR3 nucleotides: TGCGCCAGCAGCTTGGAGGACCTGTCCTACAATGAGCAGTTCTTC. Its protein product is CASSLEDLSYNEQFF. The chain uses TRBV5-1 and TRBJ2-1; no firm D call. Trimming pared 0 bases from V and 1 base from J, leaving 8 bases between. The germline V gene encodes CDR1 SGHRS and CDR2 YFSETQ. The CDR3 sequence is 15 residues long.

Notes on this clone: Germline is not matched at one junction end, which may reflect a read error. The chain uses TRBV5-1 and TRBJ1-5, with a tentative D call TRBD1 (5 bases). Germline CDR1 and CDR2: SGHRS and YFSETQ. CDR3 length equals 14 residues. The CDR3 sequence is CPSSPGGGNQPQHF. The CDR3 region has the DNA TGCCCCAGCAGCCCGGGGGGGGGAAATCAGCCCCAGCATTTT.

CDR3 sequence reads: CASKLGGASEKLFF. In DNA form, the CDR3 reads TGTGCCAGCAAACTCGGGGGGGCAAGTGAAAAACTGTTTTTT. V gene TRBV6-5 combines with J gene TRBJ1-4; a possible D gene is TRBD1 (6 bases). This CDR3 has 14 amino acids. CDR1 and CDR2 (germline): MNHEY, SVGAGI. Trimming shortened V by 7 bases and J by 7 bases, and 16 bases separated the two germline ends.

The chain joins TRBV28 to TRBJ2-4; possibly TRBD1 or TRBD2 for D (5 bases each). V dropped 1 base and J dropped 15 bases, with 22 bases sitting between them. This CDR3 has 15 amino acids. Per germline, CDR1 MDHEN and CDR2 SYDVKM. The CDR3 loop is CASSLSGTRTRLAYF. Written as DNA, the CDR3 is TGTGCCAGCAGTTTATCCGGGACCAGAACCCGCCTCGCGTACTTC.

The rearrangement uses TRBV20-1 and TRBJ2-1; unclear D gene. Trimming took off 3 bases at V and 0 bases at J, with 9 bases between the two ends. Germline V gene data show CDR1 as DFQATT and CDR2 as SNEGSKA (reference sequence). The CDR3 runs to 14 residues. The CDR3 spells CSASGEISYNEQFF. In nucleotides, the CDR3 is TGCAGTGCTAGTGGCGAAATCTCCTACAATGAGCAGTTCTTC.